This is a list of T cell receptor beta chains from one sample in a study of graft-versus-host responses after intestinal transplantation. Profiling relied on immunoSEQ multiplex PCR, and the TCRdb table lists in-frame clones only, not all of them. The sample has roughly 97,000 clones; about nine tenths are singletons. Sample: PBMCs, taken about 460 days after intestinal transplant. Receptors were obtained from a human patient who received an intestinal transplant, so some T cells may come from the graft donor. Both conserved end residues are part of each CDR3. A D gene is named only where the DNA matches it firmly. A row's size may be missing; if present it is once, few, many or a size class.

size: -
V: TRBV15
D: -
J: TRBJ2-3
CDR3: CATSFRRTAGTDTQYF
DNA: TGTGCCACCAGCTTCCGCCGGACTGCCGGCACAGATACGCAGTATTTT

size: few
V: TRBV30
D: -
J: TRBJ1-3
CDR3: CAWRGSSGNTIYF
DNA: TGTGCCTGGAGGGGGAGCTCTGGAAACACCATATATTTT

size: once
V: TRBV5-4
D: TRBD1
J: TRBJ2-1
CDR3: CASSATGGQFF
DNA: TGTGCCAGCAGCGCCACAGGGGGCCAGTTCTTC

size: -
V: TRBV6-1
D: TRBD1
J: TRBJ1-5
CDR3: CASSGDRGNQPQHF
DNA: TGTGCCAGCAGTGGAGACAGGGGGAATCAGCCCCAGCATTTT

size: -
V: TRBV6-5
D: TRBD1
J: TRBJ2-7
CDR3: CASSYTRQGPYEQYF
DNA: TGTGCCAGCAGTTACACAAGACAGGGCCCCTACGAGCAGTACTTC

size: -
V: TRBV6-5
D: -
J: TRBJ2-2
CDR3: CASSKQHNTGELFF
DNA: TGTGCCAGCAGTAAACAACACAACACCGGGGAGCTGTTTTTT

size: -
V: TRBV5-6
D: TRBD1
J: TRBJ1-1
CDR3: CASSLVWTGSEAFF
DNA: TGTGCCAGCAGCTTGGTTTGGACAGGGAGTGAAGCTTTCTTT

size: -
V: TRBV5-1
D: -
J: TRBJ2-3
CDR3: CASSIERGDTDTQYF
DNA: TGCGCCAGCAGCATCGAGCGAGGGGATACAGATACGCAGTATTTT

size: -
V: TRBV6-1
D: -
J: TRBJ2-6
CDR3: CASSGTAFYLSGANVLTF
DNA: TGTGCCAGCAGTGGTACGGCCTTCTATCTCTCTGGGGCCAACGTCCTGACTTTC

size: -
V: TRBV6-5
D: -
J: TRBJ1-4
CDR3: CASSYGSGGREKLFF
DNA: TGTGCCAGCAGTTACGGTAGTGGGGGGCGGGAAAAACTGTTTTTT

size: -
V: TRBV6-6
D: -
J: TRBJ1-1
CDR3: CASSYGSTEAFF
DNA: TGTGCCAGCAGTTACGGGTCCACTGAAGCTTTCTTT

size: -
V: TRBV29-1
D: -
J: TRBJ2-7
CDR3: CSVAYLASSYEQYF
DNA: TGCAGCGTTGCCTACCTAGCGAGCTCCTACGAGCAGTACTTC

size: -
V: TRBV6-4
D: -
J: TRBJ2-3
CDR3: CASSPGGPADTQYF
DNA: TGTGCCAGCAGTCCCGGGGGGCCCGCAGATACGCAGTATTTT

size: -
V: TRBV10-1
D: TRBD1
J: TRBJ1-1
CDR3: CASSETGGRAFF
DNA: TGCGCCAGCAGTGAGACAGGGGGCCGGGCTTTCTTT

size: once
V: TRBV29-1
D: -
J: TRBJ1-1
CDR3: CSATQGPNTEAFF
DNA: TGCAGCGCCACGCAGGGACCGAACACTGAAGCTTTCTTT

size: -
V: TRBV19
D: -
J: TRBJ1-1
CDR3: CASSTGGIGARSEAFF
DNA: TGTGCCAGTAGTACGGGGGGGATCGGCGCCCGGTCTGAAGCTTTCTTT

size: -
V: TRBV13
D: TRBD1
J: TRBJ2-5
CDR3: CASSLGPGGNNQETQYF
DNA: TGTGCCAGCAGCTTAGGCCCAGGGGGCAACAACCAAGAGACCCAGTACTTC

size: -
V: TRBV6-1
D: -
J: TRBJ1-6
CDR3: CASSELQGTYNSPLHF
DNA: TGTGCCAGCAGTGAGTTACAGGGAACCTATAATTCACCCCTCCACTTT

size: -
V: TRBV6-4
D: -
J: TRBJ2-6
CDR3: CASSTNPGANVLTF
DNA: TGTGCCAGCAGCACAAACCCTGGGGCCAACGTCCTGACTTTC

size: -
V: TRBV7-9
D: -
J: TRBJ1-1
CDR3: CASSLGPTEAFF
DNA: TGTGCCAGCAGCTTAGGCCCGACTGAAGCTTTCTTT

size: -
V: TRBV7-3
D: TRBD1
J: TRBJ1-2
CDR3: CASSQGQGGGYTF
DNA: TGTGCCAGCAGCCAGGGACAGGGGGGTGGCTACACCTTC

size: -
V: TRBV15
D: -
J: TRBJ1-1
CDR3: CATSRSRINTEAFF
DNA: TGTGCCACCAGCAGGAGCAGAATTAACACTGAAGCTTTCTTT

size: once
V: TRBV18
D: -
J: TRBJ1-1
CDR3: CASSPLSNTEAFF
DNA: TGTGCCAGCTCACCCCTCTCGAACACTGAAGCTTTCTTT

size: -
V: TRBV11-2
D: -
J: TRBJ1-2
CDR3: CASSPQGGGSGYTF
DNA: TGTGCCAGCAGTCCACAGGGCGGGGGGTCCGGCTACACCTTC

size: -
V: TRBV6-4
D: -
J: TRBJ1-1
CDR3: CASSEKMNTEAFF
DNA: TGTGCCAGCAGTGAAAAAATGAACACTGAAGCTTTCTTT

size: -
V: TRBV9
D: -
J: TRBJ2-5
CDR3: CASSARAGSGDPAKETQYF
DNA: TGTGCCAGCAGCGCTCGAGCAGGGTCAGGGGACCCCGCTAAAGAGACCCAGTACTTC

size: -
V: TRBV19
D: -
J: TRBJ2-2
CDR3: CASSGNTGELFF
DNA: TGTGCCAGTAGTGGGAACACCGGGGAGCTGTTTTTT

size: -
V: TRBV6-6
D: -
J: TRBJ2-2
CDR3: CASSYSGGWTGELFF
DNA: TGTGCCAGCAGTTACTCCGGGGGATGGACCGGGGAGCTGTTTTTT

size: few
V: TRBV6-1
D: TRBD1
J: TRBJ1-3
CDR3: CASLQGSKPGNTIYF
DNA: TGTGCCAGCTTACAGGGGTCAAAACCTGGAAACACCATATATTTT

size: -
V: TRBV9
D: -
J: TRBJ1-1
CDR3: CASSVDGTGGTEAFF
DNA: TGTGCCAGCAGCGTAGATGGGACGGGGGGCACTGAAGCTTTCTTT

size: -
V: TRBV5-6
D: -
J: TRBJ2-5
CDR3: CASSPRVVQETQYF
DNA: TGTGCCAGCAGCCCCAGGGTCGTCCAAGAGACCCAGTACTTC

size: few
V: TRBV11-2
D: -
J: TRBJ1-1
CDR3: CASSLGMGGNTEAFF
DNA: TGTGCCAGCAGCTTAGGTATGGGGGGGAACACTGAAGCTTTCTTT

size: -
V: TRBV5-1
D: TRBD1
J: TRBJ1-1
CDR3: CASSLGPGQVMNTEAFF
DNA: TGCGCCAGCAGCTTGGGTCCGGGACAGGTAATGAACACTGAAGCTTTCTTT

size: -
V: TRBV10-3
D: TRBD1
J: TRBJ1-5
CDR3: CAISERGQPNQPQHF
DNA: TGTGCCATCAGTGAGCGGGGACAGCCTAATCAGCCCCAGCATTTT

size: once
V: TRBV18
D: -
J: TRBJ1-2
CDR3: CASSYWGQGYGYTF
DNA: TGTGCCAGCTCATACTGGGGGCAGGGTTATGGCTACACCTTC

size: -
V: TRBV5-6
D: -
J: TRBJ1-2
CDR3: CASSLGGGDHNYGYTF
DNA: TGTGCCAGCAGCTTGGGAGGGGGTGATCATAACTATGGCTACACCTTC

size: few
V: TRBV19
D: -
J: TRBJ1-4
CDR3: CASRSGRLFF
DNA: TGTGCCAGTAGATCGGGTCGGCTGTTTTTT

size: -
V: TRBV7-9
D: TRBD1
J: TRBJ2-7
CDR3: CASSLVQGRYYSYEQYF
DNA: TGTGCCAGCAGCTTAGTACAGGGGCGTTATTACTCCTACGAGCAGTACTTC

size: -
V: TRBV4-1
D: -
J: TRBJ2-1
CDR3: CASSQEEGRDALNNEQFF
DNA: TGCGCCAGCAGCCAAGAAGAGGGGCGGGACGCCCTAAACAATGAGCAGTTCTTC

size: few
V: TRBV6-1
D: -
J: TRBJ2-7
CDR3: CASTDTGFLSYEQYF
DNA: TGTGCCAGCACGGATACAGGGTTTTTATCCTACGAGCAGTACTTC

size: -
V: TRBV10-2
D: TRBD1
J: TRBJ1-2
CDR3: CASSESGQGNYGYTF
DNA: TGCGCCAGCAGTGAGTCGGGACAGGGAAACTATGGCTACACCTTC

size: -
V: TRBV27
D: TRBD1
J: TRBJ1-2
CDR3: CASSLVRQGASHGYTF
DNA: TGTGCCAGCAGTTTGGTTAGGCAGGGGGCGTCCCATGGCTACACCTTC